This T cell receptor (beta chain) was recorded in a study of OX40 agonist ivuxolimab in advanced cancers. With regard to the full study: Ivuxolimab, which targeted the costimulatory receptor OX40 (CD134), was an agonistic, fully human IgG2 monoclonal antibody. The point of sequencing TCRbeta in the periphery was to test whether ivuxolimab changed TCR sequence diversity and drove clonal T-cell expansion. Among the 50 to 55 dose-escalation patients, about 20 had hepatocellular carcinoma, approximately 15 melanoma, 9 renal cell carcinoma and 9 head and neck cancer. The dose-escalation cohort was 80% to 90% male with a mean age of around 62 years, ranging from about 20 to 80. The paper reports the monotherapy dose-escalation portion (N ≈ 50 patients) of the phase I ivuxolimab trial. Prior anti-PD-1, anti-PD-L1 or anti-CTLA-4 therapy was permitted, and approximately 39% of dose-escalation patients had received checkpoint inhibitors. Intravenous ivuxolimab was administered to patients every 2 weeks at six dose levels: 0.01, 0.1, 0.3, 1.5, 3 and 10 mg/kg. Partial responses were achieved by three dose-escalation patients, of whom one had hepatocellular carcinoma and two had cutaneous melanoma.

Patients with a history of autoimmune disease or receiving systemic immunosuppression were excluded from the trial. Peripheral blood for TCR sequencing was drawn from every dose cohort at baseline, at cycle 4 day 1 and at cycle 7 day 1. Samples were obtained from an open-label, multicenter, first-in-human phase I dose-escalation trial of ivuxolimab. Adults with locally advanced or metastatic head and neck squamous cell, hepatocellular, melanoma or renal cell carcinoma were enrolled in the trial. Before TCR sequencing, CD4+ T cells and CD8+ T cells from peripheral blood were sorted into separate populations. The CDR3 starts with the cysteine, ends with the phenylalanine, and has 15 residues. The only DNA kept is the CDR3, 45 bases in frame from the first base. Trimming removed 4 bases from V and 4 bases from J, leaving 14 bases between the germline ends. CDR1 and CDR2 are drawn from the germline V gene (reference sequence): LNHNV, YYDKDF.

Genomic DNA was extracted from sorted cells for sequencing of the TCRbeta CDR3 region. The immunoSEQ Assay was used for sequencing of TCRbeta CDR3 regions. TCRdb holds this immuneACCESS table with in-frame rearrangements only. Some clones are missing; in checked studies, unresolved V genes explain under half, and the rest has no known cause. The sample table lists about 79,000 clones, about 94% of them with a count of one. The ten largest clones add up to roughly 9.8% of the sample. Regarding this clone: Its recognized antigen is unknown. There are no base qualities to consult, and no much larger clone falls within one base.

Study-level results and caveats: At doses of 0.1 to 3.0 mg/kg, clonal expansion of both CD4+ and CD8+ blood T cells was observed from baseline to week 6. After ivuxolimab, expanded clones were on average more numerous among CD8+ T cells than among CD4+ T cells. In the 0.1-3.0 mg/kg groups, partial responders were among the patients with the lowest normalized peripheral clonal expansion, particularly in CD8+ T cells. Which antigens the clonally expanded peripheral T cells were specific for was not determined. Low levels of normalized T-cell clonal expansion were also seen in some nonresponding patients.

This TCR was sampled from an adult with an advanced solid tumor such as melanoma, head and neck, liver or kidney cancer. The input for sequencing was CD4+ or CD8+ T cells sorted from blood, taken in a trial of the OX40 agonist ivuxolimab. Here the chain combines TRBV15 and TRBJ2-1; perhaps TRBD2 is the D gene, with 6 bases matching. The CDR3 protein is CATSTFSGIYNEQFF. The DNA reads as follows: TGTGCCACCAGCACTTTTAGCGGTATTTACAATGAGCAGTTCTTC.